This TCR beta chain was identified in a study of blood T cell repertoires in COVID-19. This clone has only a few counts. CDR1 and CDR2 from the germline V gene are SGHTS and YDEGEE. The CDR3 runs 13 residues. V lost 3 bases to trimming and J lost 9 bases, with 13 bases between them. TCRdb's copy holds only in-frame clones and misses some; the assay was immunoSEQ multiplex PCR. Here the sample spans roughly 290,000 clones, more than 75% being singletons. This sequence originates from a woman aged 30 to 39 who had recovered from COVID-19. Specimen: peripheral blood. The rearrangement joins TRBV5-8 to TRBJ2-1; tentative D call: TRBD1 (6 bases). CDR3 sequence reads: CASSSRGHPEQFF. The CDR3 coding sequence is TGTGCCAGCAGCTCCCGGGGACACCCTGAGCAGTTCTTC. Full variable domain (remainder filled in from reference TRBV5-8 and TRBJ2-1): EAGVTQSPTHLIKTRGQQATLRCSPISGHTSVYWYQQALGLGLQFLLWYDEGEERNRGNFPPRFSGRQFPNYSSELNVNALELEDSALYLCASSSRGHPEQFFGPGTRLTVL.